This T cell receptor beta chain is drawn from a study of T-cell reconstitution after alpha-beta-depleted transplantation in children. The TCRbeta library incorporated unique molecular identifiers. Using its own MiXCR run on the PCR reads, TCRdb lists one record per CDR3 protein. The data contain around 250,000 distinct CDR3 sequences, 9.9% of them seen just once; the ten biggest clones take up 10%. Germline CDR1 is SQVTM and CDR2 is ANQGSEA. The CDR3 spans 15 residues. The V end lost 6 bases, the J end lost 0 bases, and 14 bases lay between the germline ends. The sequences come from PBMCs from the stem cell graft donor, collected from the stem cell graft. The chain links TRBV29-1 to TRBJ2-2, with D tentatively TRBD1 (6 bases). The receptor's source is a human donor who donated a stem cell graft to a child with SCID. In DNA form, the CDR3 reads TGCAGCGTCGGCCCCGGGACAACGAACACCGGGGAGCTGTTTTTT. It is translated as CSVGPGTTNTGELFF.